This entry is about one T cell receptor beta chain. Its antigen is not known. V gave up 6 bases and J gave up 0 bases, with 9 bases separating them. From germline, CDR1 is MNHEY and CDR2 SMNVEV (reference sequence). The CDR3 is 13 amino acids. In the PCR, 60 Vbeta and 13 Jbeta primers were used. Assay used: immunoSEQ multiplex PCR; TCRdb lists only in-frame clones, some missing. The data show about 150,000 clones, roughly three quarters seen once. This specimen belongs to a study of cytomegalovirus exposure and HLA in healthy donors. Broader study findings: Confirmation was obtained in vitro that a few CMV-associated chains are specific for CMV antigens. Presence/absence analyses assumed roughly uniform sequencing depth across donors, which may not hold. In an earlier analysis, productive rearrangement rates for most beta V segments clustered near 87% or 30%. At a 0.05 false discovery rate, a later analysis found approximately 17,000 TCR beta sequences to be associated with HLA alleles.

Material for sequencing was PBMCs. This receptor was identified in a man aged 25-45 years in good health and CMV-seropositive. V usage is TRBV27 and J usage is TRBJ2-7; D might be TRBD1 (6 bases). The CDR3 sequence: CASSMDSSYEQYF. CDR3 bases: TGTGCCAGCAGCATGGACAGCTCCTACGAGCAGTACTTC.